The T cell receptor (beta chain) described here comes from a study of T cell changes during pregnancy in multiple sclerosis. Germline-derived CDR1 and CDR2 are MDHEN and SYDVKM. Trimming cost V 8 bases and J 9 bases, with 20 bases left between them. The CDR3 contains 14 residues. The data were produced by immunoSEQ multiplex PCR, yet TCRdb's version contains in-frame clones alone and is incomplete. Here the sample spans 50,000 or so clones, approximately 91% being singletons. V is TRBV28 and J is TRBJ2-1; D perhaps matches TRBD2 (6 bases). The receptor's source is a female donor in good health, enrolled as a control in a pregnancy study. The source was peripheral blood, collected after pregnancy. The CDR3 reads CASWTGVLGGEQFF. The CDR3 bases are TGTGCCAGCTGGACTGGAGTATTGGGGGGTGAGCAGTTCTTC. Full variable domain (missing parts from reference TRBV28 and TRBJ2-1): DVKVTQSSRYLVKRTGEKVFLECVQDMDHENMFWYRQDPGLGLRLIYFSYDVKMKEKGDIPEGYSVSREKKERFSLILESASTNQTSMYLCASWTGVLGGEQFFGPGTRLTVL.